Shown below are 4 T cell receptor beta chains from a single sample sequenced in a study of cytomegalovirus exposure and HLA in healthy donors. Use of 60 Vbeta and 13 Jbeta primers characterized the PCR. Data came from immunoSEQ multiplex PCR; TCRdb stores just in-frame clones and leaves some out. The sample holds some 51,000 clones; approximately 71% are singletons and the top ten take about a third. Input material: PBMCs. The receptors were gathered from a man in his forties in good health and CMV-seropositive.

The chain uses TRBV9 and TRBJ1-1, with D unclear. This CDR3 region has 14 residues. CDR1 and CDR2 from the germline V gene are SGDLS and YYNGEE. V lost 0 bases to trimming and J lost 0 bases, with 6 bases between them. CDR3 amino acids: CASSVDTVNTEAFF. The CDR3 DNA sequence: TGTGCCAGCAGCGTAGACACCGTGAACACTGAAGCTTTCTTT.

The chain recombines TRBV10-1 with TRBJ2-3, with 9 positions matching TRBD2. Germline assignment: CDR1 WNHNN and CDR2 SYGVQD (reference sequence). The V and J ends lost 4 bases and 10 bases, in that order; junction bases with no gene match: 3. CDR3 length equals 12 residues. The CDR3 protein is CASSAAGGAQYF. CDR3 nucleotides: TGCGCCAGCAGTGCGGCGGGGGGGGCGCAGTATTTT.

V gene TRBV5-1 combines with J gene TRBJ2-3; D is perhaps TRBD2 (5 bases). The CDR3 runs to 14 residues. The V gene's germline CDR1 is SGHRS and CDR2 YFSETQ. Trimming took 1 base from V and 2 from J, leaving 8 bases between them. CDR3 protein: CASSLIGVTDTQYF. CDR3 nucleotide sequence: TGCGCCAGCAGCTTGATCGGGGTCACAGATACGCAGTATTTT. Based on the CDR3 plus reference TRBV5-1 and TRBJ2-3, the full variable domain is KAGVTQTPRYLIKTRGQQVTLSCSPISGHRSVSWYQQTPGQGLQFLFEYFSETQRNKGNFPGRFSGRQFSNSRSEMNVSTLELGDSALYLCASSLIGVTDTQYFGPGTRLTVL.

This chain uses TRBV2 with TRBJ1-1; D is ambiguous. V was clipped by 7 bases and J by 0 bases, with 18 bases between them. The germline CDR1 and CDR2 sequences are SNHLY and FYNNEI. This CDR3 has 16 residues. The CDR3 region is CASIVVYSHMNTEAFF. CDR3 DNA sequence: TGTGCCAGCATAGTAGTTTACAGCCACATGAACACTGAAGCTTTCTTT.